These 10 T cell receptor beta chains came from one sample sequenced in a study of T-cell reconstitution after alpha-beta-depleted transplantation in children. Unique molecular identifiers were used to barcode this TCRbeta library. TCRdb redid the calling of the PCR reads with MiXCR, one entry per CDR3 protein. The sample includes about 980,000 distinct CDR3 sequences, less than 30% of them seen just once. Sequencing used PBMCs, mostly from graft donor cells, obtained 360 days after TCRalphabeta/CD19-depleted stem cell transplant. These receptors were taken from a boy in the first two years of life who had a stem cell transplant for SCID, so the T cells may come from the graft donor.

The J gene is TRBJ1-1, the V gene TRBV19; D is undetermined. Germline V lookup: CDR1 LNHDA, CDR2 SQIVND (reference sequence). Trimming left V 7 bases short and J 0 bases short, with 15 bases between. The CDR3 runs to 15 residues. The CDR3 coding sequence is TGTGCCAGTACCGGTCCGGGCAGGTTGAACACTGAAGCTTTCTTT. It translates to CASTGPGRLNTEAFF.

The chain has TRBV20-1 and TRBJ1-1; D unresolved. The CDR3 consists of 13 residues. From germline, CDR1 is DFQATT and CDR2 SNEGSKA (reference sequence). Trimming removed 3 bases from V and 4 bases from J, with 12 bases in between. CDR3 coding DNA: TGCAGTGCTAGGGCCCCGACGGGCACTGAAGCTTTCTTT. Protein: CSARAPTGTEAFF.

The chain is built from TRBV5-1 and TRBJ1-6; TRBD1 agrees at 9 bases. Trimming at V came to 4 bases and at J to 7 bases, leaving 9 bases not matched to a gene. The CDR3 spans 16 residues. CDR1 is SGHRS and CDR2 is YFSETQ in the germline V gene. The CDR3 DNA is TGCGCCAGCAGCCTACGGGACAGGGTCCCGAATTCACCCCTCCACTTT. This encodes CASSLRDRVPNSPLHF. The entire variable domain, with the rest obtained from reference TRBV5-1 and TRBJ1-6, is as follows: KAGVTQTPRYLIKTRGQQVTLSCSPISGHRSVSWYQQTPGQGLQFLFEYFSETQRNKGNFPGRFSGRQFSNSRSEMNVSTLELGDSALYLCASSLRDRVPNSPLHFGNGTRLTVT.

This clonotype has only a few counts. The genes are TRBV7-3 and TRBJ2-7; 10 bases are a match to TRBD1. The CDR3 extends over 14 amino acids. The V segment lost 7 bases and the J segment 5 bases; nucleotides outside the gene matches: 8. Germline CDR1 SGHTA, CDR2 FQGTGA. The CDR3 spells CASTLSGTGDEQYF. CDR3 nucleotides: TGTGCCAGCACCCTCTCTGGGACAGGGGACGAGCAGTACTTC.

The chain recombines TRBV6-1 with TRBJ1-5, with unresolved D. Trimming cost V 4 bases and J 0 bases, with 16 bases left between them. The CDR3 is 17 residues long. The V gene's germline CDR1 is MNHNS and CDR2 SASEGT. The CDR3 reads CASSGPAAPSSNQPQHF. In nucleotides, the CDR3 is TGTGCCAGCAGTGGACCAGCGGCCCCTAGTAGCAATCAGCCCCAGCATTTT.

This chain links TRBV27 with TRBJ2-1, with 10 bases lining up with TRBD2. The CDR3 is 14 residues long. With 3 bases clipped from V and 4 bases from J, the junction kept 0 bases outside the gene matches. Germline V gives CDR1 MNHEY, CDR2 SMNVEV (reference sequence). The CDR3 DNA is TGTGCCAGCAGTTTGACTAGCGGGTACAATGAGCAGTTCTTC. Its translation: CASSLTSGYNEQFF.

The chain is built from TRBV5-6 and TRBJ2-7, with a weak D call TRBD2 (5 bases). With 4 bases removed from V and 7 bases from J, the gap between germline ends came to 21 bases. This CDR3 is 15 amino acids long. CDR1 is SGHDT and CDR2 is YYEEEE in the germline V gene. CDR3 sequence reads: CASSGRQTGLGEQYF. The CDR3 coding sequence is TGTGCCAGCAGCGGGAGACAAACGGGGTTGGGGGAGCAGTACTTC.

This clonotype occurred a few times. The chain links TRBV27 to TRBJ2-7, with a weak D call TRBD2 (6 bases). Germline V gene data show CDR1 as MNHEY and CDR2 as SMNVEV (reference sequence). V dropped 5 bases and J dropped 7 bases, with 24 bases sitting between them. The CDR3 loop spans 16 amino acids. The DNA for the CDR3 is TGTGCCAGCAGTCCCGGCCGGTGGAGGGAGCCTAAGGAGCAGTACTTC. Translation: CASSPGRWREPKEQYF.

This clonotype has just one count. The rearrangement joins TRBV27 to TRBJ2-3; TRBD2 aligns across 8 bases. Germline lookup yields CDR1 MNHEY and CDR2 SMNVEV (reference sequence). There are 14 residues in the CDR3. V shed 10 bases, J shed 2 bases, and the junction held 8 bases outside the gene matches. CDR3 in amino acids: CAIASGGHTDTQYF. For the CDR3, the DNA is TGTGCCATCGCGAGCGGGGGTCACACAGATACGCAGTATTTT.

The chain combines TRBV12-3 or TRBV12-4 with TRBJ2-5; 8 nucleotides align to TRBD2. The CDR3 extends over 14 amino acids. Unmatched junction bases numbered 7, after V lost 5 bases and J lost 5 bases. The CDR3 loop reads CASSNSGGPETQYF. DNA of the CDR3: TGTGCCAGCAGTAACAGCGGGGGCCCTGAGACCCAGTACTTC.